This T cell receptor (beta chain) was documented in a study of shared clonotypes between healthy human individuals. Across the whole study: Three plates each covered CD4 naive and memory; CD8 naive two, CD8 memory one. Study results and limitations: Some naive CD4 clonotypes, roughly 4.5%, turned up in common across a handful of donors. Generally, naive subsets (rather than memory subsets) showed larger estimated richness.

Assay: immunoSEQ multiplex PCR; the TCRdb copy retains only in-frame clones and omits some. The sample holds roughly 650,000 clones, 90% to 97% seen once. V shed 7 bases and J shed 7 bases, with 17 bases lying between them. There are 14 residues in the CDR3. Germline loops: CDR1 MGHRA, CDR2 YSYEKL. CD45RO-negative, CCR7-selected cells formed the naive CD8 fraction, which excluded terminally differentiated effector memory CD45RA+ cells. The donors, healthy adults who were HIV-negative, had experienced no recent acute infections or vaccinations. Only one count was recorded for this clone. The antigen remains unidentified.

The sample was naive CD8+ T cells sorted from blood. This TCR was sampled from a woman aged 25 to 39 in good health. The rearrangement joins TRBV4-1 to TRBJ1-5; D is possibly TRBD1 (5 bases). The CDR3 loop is CASTKTPGGQPQHF. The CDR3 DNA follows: TGCGCCAGCACCAAGACACCGGGGGGGCAGCCCCAGCATTTT.